This T cell receptor beta chain was identified in a study of response to subunit inactivated influenza vaccine. General study points: After each seasonal influenza vaccination, few new T cells are recruited, the authors suggested.

This clonotype was found a few times. Its target is not known. TCRdb re-called the RT-PCR reads with MiXCR, one entry per CDR3 protein. The top ten hold 3% of the sample, which has 500,000 or so distinct CDR3 sequences, approximately 17% seen once. Germline loops: CDR1 DFQATT, CDR2 SNEGSKA (reference sequence). The germline V and J ends were trimmed by 2 bases and 5 bases, with 10 bases remaining between them. The CDR3 is 13 amino acids. This TCR was recovered from a man between 45 and 75 years old who received an inactivated influenza vaccine. Sequences were derived from CD4+ T cells sorted from PBMCs, sampled 23 to 25 months after vaccination. The chain recombines TRBV20-1 with TRBJ2-1, with a possible D match to TRBD2 (6 bases). The CDR3 coding sequence is TGCAGTGCTAGACGGGAGTACGACAATGAGCAGTTCTTC. Translating it yields CSARREYDNEQFF.